This note documents a single TCR beta chain sequence. V was pared by 6 bases and J by 2 bases, with 9 bases between. This CDR3 is 13 amino acids long. Germline V lookup: CDR1 WSHSY, CDR2 SAAADI. This specimen comes from a study of shared clonotypes between healthy human individuals. Healthy HIV-negative adults with no recent acute infections or vaccinations were recruited as donors. Investigators divided CD4+ cells into CD45RA+ naive and CD45RA-negative memory subsets. Profiling relied on immunoSEQ multiplex PCR, and the TCRdb table lists in-frame clones only, not all of them. This table has some 2.1 million clones, roughly 96% appearing once.

The sequence was obtained from a man between 18 and 29 years old in good health. Sequencing used naive CD4+ T cells sorted from blood. Described subset: CD45RA+ positively selected. This rearrangement joins TRBV10-2 to TRBJ2-3, with unresolved D. In nucleotides, the CDR3 is TGCGCCAGCAGGATCCAATACACAGATACGCAGTATTTT. Encoded protein: CASRIQYTDTQYF.